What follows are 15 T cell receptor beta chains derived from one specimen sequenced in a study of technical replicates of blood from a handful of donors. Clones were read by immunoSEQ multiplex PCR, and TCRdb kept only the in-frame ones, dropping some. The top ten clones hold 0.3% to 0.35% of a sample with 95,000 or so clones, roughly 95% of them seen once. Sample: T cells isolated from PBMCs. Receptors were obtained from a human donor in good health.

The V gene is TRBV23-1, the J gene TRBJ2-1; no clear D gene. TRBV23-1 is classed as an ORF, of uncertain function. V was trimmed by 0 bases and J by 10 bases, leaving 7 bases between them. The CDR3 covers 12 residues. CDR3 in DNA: TGCGCCAGCAGTCAATCGTCCAGGGAGCAGTTCTTC. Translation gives CASSQSSREQFF.

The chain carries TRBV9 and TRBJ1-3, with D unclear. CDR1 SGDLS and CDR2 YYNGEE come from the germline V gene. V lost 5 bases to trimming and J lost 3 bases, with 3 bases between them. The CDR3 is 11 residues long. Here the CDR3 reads CASRSGNTIYF. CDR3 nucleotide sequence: TGTGCCAGCAGGAGTGGAAACACCATATATTTT.

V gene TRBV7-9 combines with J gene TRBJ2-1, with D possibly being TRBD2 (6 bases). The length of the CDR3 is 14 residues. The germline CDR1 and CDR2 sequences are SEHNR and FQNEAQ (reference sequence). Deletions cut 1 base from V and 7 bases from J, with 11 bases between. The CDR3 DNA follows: TGTGCCAGCAGCTTAGAATTCAGCGGGAATGAGCAGTTCTTC. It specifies CASSLEFSGNEQFF.

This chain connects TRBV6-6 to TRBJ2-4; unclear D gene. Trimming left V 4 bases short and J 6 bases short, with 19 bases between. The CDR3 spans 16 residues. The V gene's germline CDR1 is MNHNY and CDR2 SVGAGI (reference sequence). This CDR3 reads CASSSPDLQPGNIQYF. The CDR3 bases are TGTGCCAGCAGTTCCCCAGATCTACAGCCAGGAAACATTCAGTACTTC.

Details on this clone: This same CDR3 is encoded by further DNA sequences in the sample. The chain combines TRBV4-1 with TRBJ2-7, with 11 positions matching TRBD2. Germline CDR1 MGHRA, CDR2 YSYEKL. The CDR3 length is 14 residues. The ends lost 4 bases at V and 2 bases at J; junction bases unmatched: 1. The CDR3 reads CASSLTSGTYEQYF. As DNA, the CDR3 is TGCGCCAGCAGCCTGACTAGCGGGACCTACGAGCAGTACTTC.

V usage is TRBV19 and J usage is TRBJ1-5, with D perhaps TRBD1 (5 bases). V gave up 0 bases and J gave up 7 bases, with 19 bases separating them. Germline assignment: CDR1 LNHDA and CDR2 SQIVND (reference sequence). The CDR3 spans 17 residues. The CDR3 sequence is CASSIDGASEGRQPQHF. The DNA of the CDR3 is TGTGCCAGTAGTATAGATGGGGCTTCGGAGGGGCGACAGCCCCAGCATTTT.

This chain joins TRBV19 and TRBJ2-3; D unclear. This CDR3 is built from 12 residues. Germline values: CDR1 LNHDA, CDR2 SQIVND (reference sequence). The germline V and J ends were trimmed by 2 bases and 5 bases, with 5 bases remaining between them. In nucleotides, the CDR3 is TGTGCCAGTAGTATACCAGGAGATACGCAGTATTTT. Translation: CASSIPGDTQYF.

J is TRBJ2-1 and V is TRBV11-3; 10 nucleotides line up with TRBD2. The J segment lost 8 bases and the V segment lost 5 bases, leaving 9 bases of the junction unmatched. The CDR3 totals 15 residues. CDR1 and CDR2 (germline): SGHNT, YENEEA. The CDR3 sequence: CASSRLAGAGDEQFF. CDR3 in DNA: TGTGCCAGCAGCAGGCTAGCGGGAGCCGGGGATGAGCAGTTCTTC.

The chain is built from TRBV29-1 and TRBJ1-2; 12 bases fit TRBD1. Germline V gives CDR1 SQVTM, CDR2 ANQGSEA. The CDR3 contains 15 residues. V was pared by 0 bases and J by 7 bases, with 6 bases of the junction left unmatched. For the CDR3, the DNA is TGCAGCGTTGAAGATCGAGGGACAGGGGGCTCTGGCTACACCTTC. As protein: CSVEDRGTGGSGYTF.

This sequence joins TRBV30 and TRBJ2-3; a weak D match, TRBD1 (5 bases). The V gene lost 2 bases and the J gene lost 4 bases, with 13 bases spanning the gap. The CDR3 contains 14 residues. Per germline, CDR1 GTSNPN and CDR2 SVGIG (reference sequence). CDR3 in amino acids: CAWSPQGWADTQYF. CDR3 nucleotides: TGTGCCTGGAGTCCGCAGGGATGGGCAGATACGCAGTATTTT.

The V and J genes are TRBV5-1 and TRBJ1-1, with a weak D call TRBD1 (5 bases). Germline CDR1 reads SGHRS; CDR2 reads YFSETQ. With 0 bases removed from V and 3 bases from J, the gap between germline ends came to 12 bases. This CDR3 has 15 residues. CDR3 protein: CASSLEGGVDTEAFF. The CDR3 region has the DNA TGCGCCAGCAGCTTGGAGGGAGGGGTGGACACTGAAGCTTTCTTT.

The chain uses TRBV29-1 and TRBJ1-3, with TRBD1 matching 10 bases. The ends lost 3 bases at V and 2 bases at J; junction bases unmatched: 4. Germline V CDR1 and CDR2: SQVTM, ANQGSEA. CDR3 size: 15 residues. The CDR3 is CSVDAGTGAGNTIYF. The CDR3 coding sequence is TGCAGCGTTGACGCCGGGACAGGGGCTGGAAACACCATATATTTT. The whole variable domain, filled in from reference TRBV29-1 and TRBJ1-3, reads SAVISQKPSRDICQRGTSLTIQCQVDSQVTMMFWYRQQPGQSLTLIATANQGSEATYESGFVIDKFPISRPNLTFSTLTVSNMSPEDSSIYLCSVDAGTGAGNTIYFGEGSWLTVV.

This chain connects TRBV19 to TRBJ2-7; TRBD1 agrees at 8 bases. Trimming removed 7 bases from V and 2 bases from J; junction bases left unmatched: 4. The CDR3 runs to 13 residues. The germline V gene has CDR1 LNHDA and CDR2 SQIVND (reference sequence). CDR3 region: CASKIQGAYEQYF. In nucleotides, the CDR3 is TGTGCCAGTAAGATACAGGGGGCCTACGAGCAGTACTTC.

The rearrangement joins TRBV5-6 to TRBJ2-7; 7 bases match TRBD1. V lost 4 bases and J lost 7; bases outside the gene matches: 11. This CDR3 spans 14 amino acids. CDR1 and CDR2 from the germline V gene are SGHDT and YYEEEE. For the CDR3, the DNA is TGTGCCAGCAGCCCTGACAGGGACCTACAGGAGCAGTACTTC. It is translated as CASSPDRDLQEQYF.

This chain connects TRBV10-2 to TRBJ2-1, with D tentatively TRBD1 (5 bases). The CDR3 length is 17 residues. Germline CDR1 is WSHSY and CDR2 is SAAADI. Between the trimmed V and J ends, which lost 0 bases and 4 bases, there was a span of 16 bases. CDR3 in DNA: TGCGCCAGCAGTGAGTCCTTAAGCAGGACAATTTACAATGAGCAGTTCTTC. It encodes CASSESLSRTIYNEQFF.